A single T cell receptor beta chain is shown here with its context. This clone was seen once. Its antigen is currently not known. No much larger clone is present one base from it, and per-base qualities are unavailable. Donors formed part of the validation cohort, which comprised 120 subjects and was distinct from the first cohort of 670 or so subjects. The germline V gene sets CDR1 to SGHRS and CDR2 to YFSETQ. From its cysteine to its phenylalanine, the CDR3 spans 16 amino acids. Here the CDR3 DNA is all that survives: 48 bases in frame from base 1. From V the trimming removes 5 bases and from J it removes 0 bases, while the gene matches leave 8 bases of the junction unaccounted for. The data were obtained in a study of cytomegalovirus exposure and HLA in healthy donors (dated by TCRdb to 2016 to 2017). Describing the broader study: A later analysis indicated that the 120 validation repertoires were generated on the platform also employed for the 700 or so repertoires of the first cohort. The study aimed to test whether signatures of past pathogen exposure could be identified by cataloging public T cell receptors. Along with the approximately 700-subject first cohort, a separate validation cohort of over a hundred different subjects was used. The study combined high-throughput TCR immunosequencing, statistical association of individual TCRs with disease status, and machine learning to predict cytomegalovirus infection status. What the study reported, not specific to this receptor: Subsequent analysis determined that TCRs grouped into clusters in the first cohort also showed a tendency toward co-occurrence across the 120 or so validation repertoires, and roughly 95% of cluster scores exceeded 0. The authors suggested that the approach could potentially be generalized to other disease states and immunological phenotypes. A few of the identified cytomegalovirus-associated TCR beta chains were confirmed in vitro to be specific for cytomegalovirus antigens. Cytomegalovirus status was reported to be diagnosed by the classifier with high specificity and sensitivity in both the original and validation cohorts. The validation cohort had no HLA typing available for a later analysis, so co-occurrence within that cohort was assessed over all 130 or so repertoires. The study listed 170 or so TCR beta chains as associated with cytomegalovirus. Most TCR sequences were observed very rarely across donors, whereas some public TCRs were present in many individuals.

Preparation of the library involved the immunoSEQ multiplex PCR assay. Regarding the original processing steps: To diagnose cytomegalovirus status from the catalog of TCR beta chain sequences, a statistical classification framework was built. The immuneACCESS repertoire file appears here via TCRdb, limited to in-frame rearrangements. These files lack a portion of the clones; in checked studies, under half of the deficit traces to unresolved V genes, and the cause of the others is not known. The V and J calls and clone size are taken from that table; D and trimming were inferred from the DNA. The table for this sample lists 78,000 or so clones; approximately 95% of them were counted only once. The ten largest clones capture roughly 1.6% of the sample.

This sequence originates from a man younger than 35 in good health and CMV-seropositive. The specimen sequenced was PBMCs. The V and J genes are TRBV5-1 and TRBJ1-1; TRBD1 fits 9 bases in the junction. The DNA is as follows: TGCGCCAGCAGTTTCCCCGGGACAGGGATGAACACTGAAGCTTTCTTT. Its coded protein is CASSFPGTGMNTEAFF.